This TCR beta chain emerged from a study of CD8 T cells in Susac syndrome. Study-level information: The sequenced Susac syndrome patients included about 6 who had clinically active disease and under ten who were in remission.

RNA amounts of roughly 0.45 to 1 ug underwent reverse transcription with random hexamers. Via MiXCR, TCRdb re-called the immunoSEQ multiplex PCR reads, giving one row per CDR3 protein. Of around 23,000 distinct CDR3 sequences listed, around 95% are singletons. Germline loops: CDR1 SEHNR, CDR2 FQNEAQ (reference sequence). This CDR3 has 15 amino acids. The trim removed 4 bases at V and 3 bases at J, leaving 6 bases unmatched. A word on this clonotype: Its antigen is unknown.

From blood CD8+ and CD4+ T cells, the TCR beta chain was sequenced. Study-level points and caveats: The study found that Susac CD8+ clonal expansion peaked in TEMRA cells and active patients. Around 16 Susac-specific public clones were found in total CD8+ repertoires and 4 to 6 in CD8+ TEMRA repertoires.

The J gene is TRBJ2-7, the V gene TRBV7-9; 10 bases fit TRBD1. The sequenced sample was CD8+ T cells from PBMCs. This sequence originates from a human donor with Susac syndrome. The CDR3 DNA sequence: TGTGCCAGCAGCTACCCGGGACAGGGGATCTACGAGCAGTACTTC. This codes for CASSYPGQGIYEQYF.